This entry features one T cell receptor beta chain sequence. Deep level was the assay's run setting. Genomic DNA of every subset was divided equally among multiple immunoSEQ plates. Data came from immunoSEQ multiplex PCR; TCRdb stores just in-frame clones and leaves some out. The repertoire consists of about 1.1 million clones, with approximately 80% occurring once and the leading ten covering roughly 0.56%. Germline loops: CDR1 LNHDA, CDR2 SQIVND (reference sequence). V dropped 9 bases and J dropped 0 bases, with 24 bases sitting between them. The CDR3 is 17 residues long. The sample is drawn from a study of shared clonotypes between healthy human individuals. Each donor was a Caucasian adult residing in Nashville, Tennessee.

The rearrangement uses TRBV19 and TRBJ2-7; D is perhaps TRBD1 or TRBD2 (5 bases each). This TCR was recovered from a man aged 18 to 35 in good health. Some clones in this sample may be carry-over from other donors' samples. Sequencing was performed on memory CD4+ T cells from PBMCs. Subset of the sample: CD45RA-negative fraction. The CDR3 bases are TGTGCCAGCCATCCCCGGGACGGCCGTGGGGGCTCCTACGAGCAGTACTTC. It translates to CASHPRDGRGGSYEQYF.